This T cell receptor (beta chain) was obtained from a study of neurological immune-mediated disorders. Overall study context: Multiple sclerosis patients (n of about 34) included approximately 30 with relapsing-remitting and 3 with secondary progressive disease.

Overall study findings and caveats: One related-CDR3 cluster, found by phylogenetic grouping, held repertoires of 18 of 34 multiple sclerosis patients and is a possible signature. The expanded clones of different subjects shared no CDR3 amino acid sequences (suggesting private repertoires in all groups).

TCRdb called the 5' RACE reads again in MiXCR, with one record for every CDR3 protein. The profile shows around 65,000 distinct CDR3 sequences, roughly 5% of them singletons. This clonotype was seen more than once but under ten times. Its target is unknown. The sample was PBMCs. This receptor was taken from a human donor with multiple sclerosis. The donor label of this sample is uncertain.

The CDR3 DNA reads as TGTGCCAGCAGCAAGGGACAGCAGCATTCACCCCTCCACTTT. Translation: CASSKGQQHSPLHF. The chain employs TRBV5-5 and TRBJ1-6, with 7 bases matching TRBD1. Trimming removed 4 bases from V and 8 bases from J; junction bases left unmatched: 6. The CDR3 has 14 amino acids. Looked up from germline, CDR1 is SGHKS and CDR2 is YYEKEE (reference sequence). Drawing the rest from reference TRBV5-5 and TRBJ1-6, the complete variable domain is DAGVTQSPTHLIKTRGQQVTLRCSPISGHKSVSWYQQVLGQGPQFIFQYYEKEERGRGNFPDRFSARQFPNYSSELNVNALLLGDSALYLCASSKGQQHSPLHFGNGTRLTVT.